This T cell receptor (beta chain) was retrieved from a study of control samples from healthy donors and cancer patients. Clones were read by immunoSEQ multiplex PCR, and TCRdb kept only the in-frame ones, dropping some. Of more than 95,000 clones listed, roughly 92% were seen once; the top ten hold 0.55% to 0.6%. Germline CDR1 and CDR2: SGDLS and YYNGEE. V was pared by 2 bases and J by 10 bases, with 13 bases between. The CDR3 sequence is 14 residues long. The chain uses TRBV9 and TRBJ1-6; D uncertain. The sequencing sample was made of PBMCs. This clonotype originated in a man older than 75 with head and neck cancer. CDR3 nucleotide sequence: TGTGCCAGCAGCGTCGACACCGGCTCCTCACCCCTCCACTTT. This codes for CASSVDTGSSPLHF.